Shown below are 20 T cell receptor beta chains from a single sample sequenced in a study of type 1 regulatory T cells. TCRdb redid the calling of the reads with MiXCR, one entry per CDR3 protein. The sample carries approximately 45,000 distinct CDR3 sequences, 9% to 15% recorded once. No antigens are known for them. Sequencing input: cultured non-Tr1 T cells, either the whole culture or a sorted T cell fraction (not recorded which). All receptors derive from a human donor in good health.

Concerning this clonotype itself: This could be a read error, since a much larger clone is one nucleotide away. The V gene is TRBV7-8, the J gene TRBJ2-7; D ambiguous. The CDR3 runs to 14 residues. Germline lookup yields CDR1 SGHVS and CDR2 FQNEAQ. DNA of the CDR3: TGTGTCAGCAGCCGGACCGGAACTGGGTACGAGCAGTACTTC. This translates into CVSSRTGTGYEQYF. Full variable domain (rest looked up from reference TRBV7-8 and TRBJ2-7): GAGVSQSPRYKVAKRGQDVALRCDPISGHVSLFWYQQALGQGPEFLTYFQNEAQLDKSGLPSDRFFAERPEGSVSTLKIQRTQQEDSAVYLCVSSRTGTGYEQYFGPGTRLTVT.

This clonotype is labeled as medium-sized. This chain links TRBV29-1 with TRBJ2-1; D perhaps matches TRBD2 (6 bases). This CDR3 region has 13 residues. Germline V lookup: CDR1 SQVTM, CDR2 ANQGSEA. V was pared by 6 bases and J by 5 bases, with 14 bases between. The CDR3 bases are TGCAGCGTGGAAAAGGGACTCCACAATGAGCAGTTCTTC. Residues: CSVEKGLHNEQFF.

This clonotype showed up just a few times. The chain employs TRBV30 and TRBJ1-5; D unresolved. This CDR3 has 14 amino acids. V shed 4 bases and J shed 7 bases, with 17 bases lying between them. Germline V CDR1 and CDR2: GTSNPN, SVGIG (reference sequence). This CDR3 is CAWKGSGFAQPQHF. Here the CDR3 DNA reads TGTGCCTGGAAAGGGTCGGGATTTGCACAGCCCCAGCATTTT.

On this clonotype: Relative to the germline gene, one junction end is altered; a read error may explain this. The V gene is TRBV27, the J gene TRBJ2-5; a possible D gene is TRBD1 (5 bases). CDR3 length: 15 residues. Germline loops: CDR1 MNHEY, CDR2 SMNVEV (reference sequence). As DNA, the CDR3 is TGTACCAGCAGTTTATCTTGGGGCAACCAAGAGACCCAGTACTTC. It translates to CTSSLSWGNQETQYF.

This clonotype was observed many times. One junction end does not reproduce the germline sequence, and a read error may be involved. The genes are TRBV20-1 and TRBJ2-5; the D call may be TRBD1 or TRBD2 (5 bases each). The CDR3 is made up of 11 amino acids. Germline V gives CDR1 DFQATT, CDR2 SNEGSKA (reference sequence). CDR3 DNA sequence: TGCAGTGTTCTAGAGATTGGGGGATTCCACTTC. Protein: CSVLEIGGFHF.

This clonotype was picked up many times. The chain employs TRBV6-2 or TRBV6-3 and TRBJ2-1; TRBD2 matches at 12 bases. J gave up 6 bases and V 6 bases, and 9 bases lay outside the gene matches. Germline loops: CDR1 MNHEY, CDR2 SVGEGT. The CDR3 sequence is 16 residues long. The CDR3 reads CASSHGLAGGPNEQFF. In nucleotides, the CDR3 is TGTGCCAGCAGCCACGGGCTAGCGGGAGGGCCCAATGAGCAGTTCTTC.

The gene calls are TRBV29-1 and TRBJ2-1, with TRBD2 identical over 8 bases. Looked up from germline, CDR1 is SQVTM and CDR2 is ANQGSEA. The CDR3 sequence is 16 residues long. J was trimmed by 9 bases and V by 4 bases; bases with no gene match: 17. For the CDR3, the DNA is TGCAGCGTTGCGGCCCCTATAGCGGGAAAAGGGGTTGAGCAGTTCTTC. As protein: CSVAAPIAGKGVEQFF.

This clonotype showed up many times. The rearrangement links TRBV7-2 to TRBJ2-6; possible D gene TRBD2, 6 bases. The length of the CDR3 is 17 residues. Germline assignment: CDR1 SGHTA and CDR2 FQGNSA. V was clipped by 0 bases and J by 0 bases, with 9 bases between them. CDR3 DNA: TGTGCCAGCAGCTTAGCGGGGGGAAACTCTGGGGCCAACGTCCTGACTTTC. Its translation is CASSLAGGNSGANVLTF.

CDR3 sequence (DNA): TGCGCCAGCAGCCCTGGGACACAGAACTACGAGCAGTACTTC. Residues: CASSPGTQNYEQYF. The chain carries TRBV5-1 and TRBJ2-7; possible D gene TRBD1, 6 bases. V lost 4 bases, J lost 3 bases, and 14 bases lay in between. The CDR3 contains 14 residues. Germline CDR1 is SGHRS and CDR2 is YFSETQ. Filled out from reference TRBV5-1 and TRBJ2-7, the complete variable domain reads KAGVTQTPRYLIKTRGQQVTLSCSPISGHRSVSWYQQTPGQGLQFLFEYFSETQRNKGNFPGRFSGRQFSNSRSEMNVSTLELGDSALYLCASSPGTQNYEQYFGPGTRLTVT.

Ten or more counts support this clonotype. This rearrangement joins TRBV3-1 to TRBJ2-2, with 7 bases matching TRBD2. The CDR3 consists of 15 residues. Germline values: CDR1 LGHDT, CDR2 YNNKEL (reference sequence). V lost 2 bases, J lost 7 bases, and 7 bases stayed unmatched. Written as DNA, the CDR3 is TGTGCCAGCAGCCAAATTGGACTAGTCGGCGGGGAGCTGTTTTTT. Translated, it gives CASSQIGLVGGELFF. Full variable domain (outside the CDR3, taken from reference TRBV3-1 and TRBJ2-2): DTAVSQTPKYLVTQMGNDKSIKCEQNLGHDTMYWYKQDSKKFLKIMFSYNNKELIINETVPNRFSPKSPDKAHLNLHINSLELGDSAVYFCASSQIGLVGGELFFGEGSRLTVL.

There are many counts of this clonotype. This rearrangement joins TRBV24-1 to TRBJ2-2, with D hard to call. The CDR3 length is 17 residues. Germline V CDR1 and CDR2: KGHDR, SFDVKD. V gave up 1 base and J gave up 6 bases, with 17 bases separating them. In nucleotides, the CDR3 is TGTGCCACCAGTGATTTACCGGTCCGGGCCGGAGCCGGGGAGCTGTTTTTT. As protein: CATSDLPVRAGAGELFF.

There are many counts of this clonotype. CDR3 sequence (DNA): TGCAGCGTCGCTAGCGGGAGGCCCTCCTACGAGCAGTACTTC. This translates into CSVASGRPSYEQYF. The chain links TRBV29-1 to TRBJ2-7; 11 nucleotides line up with TRBD2. Germline V lookup: CDR1 SQVTM, CDR2 ANQGSEA. Trimming removed 6 bases from V and 0 bases from J; junction bases left unmatched: 4. The CDR3 is made up of 14 amino acids.

This clonotype occurred many times. J is TRBJ1-4 and V is TRBV5-1; 11 bases are a match to TRBD1. The V and J ends lost 3 bases and 5 bases, in that order; junction bases with no gene match: 3. Germline assignment: CDR1 SGHRS and CDR2 YFSETQ. This CDR3 spans 15 amino acids. In DNA, the CDR3 is TGCGCCAGCAGCTGGACAGGGGGCGGGAATGAAAAACTGTTTTTT. Protein: CASSWTGGGNEKLFF.

In this sample, this clonotype turned up many times. V gene TRBV9 combines with J gene TRBJ2-5, with TRBD2 identical over 12 bases. Trimming cost V 0 bases and J 5 bases; bases outside gene matches: 2. Germline-derived CDR1 and CDR2 are SGDLS and YYNGEE. CDR3 length: 15 amino acids. CDR3 amino acids: CASSVGLAGVETQYF. CDR3 in DNA: TGTGCCAGCAGCGTAGGACTAGCGGGAGTTGAGACCCAGTACTTC.

There are a few counts of this clonotype. A read error may account for a junction end that differs from germline. J is TRBJ2-1 and V is TRBV20-1; D is unclear. The CDR3 is made up of 17 amino acids. Germline V gene sequence: CDR1 DFQATT, CDR2 SNEGSKA (reference sequence). This CDR3 is CGARDPMSTRSYNEQFF. The CDR3 region has the DNA TGCGGTGCTAGAGATCCTATGAGCACCCGCTCCTACAATGAGCAGTTCTTC.

Concerning this clonotype: Given a much more abundant clone one base away, this may be a read error. The V gene is TRBV2, the J gene TRBJ1-6; D is ambiguous. Trimming pared 5 bases from V and 5 bases from J, leaving 4 bases between. The CDR3 runs 12 residues. The germline CDR1 and CDR2 sequences are SNHLY and FYNNEI. The CDR3 sequence: CASSPHNSPLHF. CDR3 in DNA: TGTGCCAGCAGTCCTCATAATTCACCCCTCCACTTT.

This clonotype was seen ten or more times. The J gene is TRBJ2-7, the V gene TRBV12-3 or TRBV12-4, with D possibly being TRBD1 (5 bases). This CDR3 comprises 13 residues. The ends were cut back, 3 bases at V and 6 bases at J, with 12 bases in the middle. The CDR3 protein is CASSFSQGGEQYF. Here the CDR3 DNA reads TGTGCCAGCAGTTTTAGCCAGGGCGGCGAGCAGTACTTC.

The rearrangement links TRBV18 to TRBJ2-3; D uncertain. V was trimmed by 1 base and J by 2 bases, leaving 7 bases between them. CDR3 length: 14 amino acids. Per the germline V gene, CDR1 is KGHSH and CDR2 is LQKENI. The CDR3 DNA follows: TGTGCCAGCTCACCACAACAGTACACAGATACGCAGTATTTT. This gives the protein CASSPQQYTDTQYF. Drawing the rest from reference TRBV18 and TRBJ2-3, the complete variable domain is NAGVMQNPRHLVRRRGQEARLRCSPMKGHSHVYWYRQLPEEGLKFMVYLQKENIIDESGMPKERFSAEFPKEGPSILRIQQVVRGDSAAYFCASSPQQYTDTQYFGPGTRLTVL.

The rearrangement joins TRBV20-1 to TRBJ1-5; no reliable D call. Per germline, CDR1 DFQATT and CDR2 SNEGSKA (reference sequence). V lost 0 bases to trimming and J lost 6 bases, with 9 bases between them. This CDR3 comprises 13 residues. The CDR3 reads CSARDQVGQPQHF. The CDR3 DNA reads TGCAGTGCTAGAGATCAGGTCGGTCAGCCCCAGCATTTT.

In this sample, this clonotype turned up many times. CDR3 in DNA: TGTGCCAGCGGACGATCTTCAGTCTGGGAGCAGTACTTC. Its protein is CASGRSSVWEQYF. V is TRBV28 and J is TRBJ2-7; no clear D gene. CDR3 length equals 13 residues. Trimming stripped 8 bases from V and 7 bases from J, with 18 bases between. CDR1 and CDR2 from the germline V gene are MDHEN and SYDVKM.